Below, 27 T cell receptor beta chains from the same sample are listed, as sequenced in a study of cytomegalovirus exposure and HLA in healthy donors. PCR primers comprised 60 Vbeta and 13 Jbeta primers. Generated by immunoSEQ multiplex PCR, the TCRdb table keeps only in-frame clones and is missing some. Among 200,000 to 250,000 clones, roughly 73% were seen once, and the ten largest hold 0.47%. Material: PBMCs. The source of these receptors is a boy younger than 18 in good health and CMV-seronegative.

The genes are TRBV11-2 and TRBJ1-3, with unresolved D. V was cut by 1 base and J by 4 bases, with 5 bases left in between. Germline V CDR1 and CDR2: SGHAT, FQNNGV. The CDR3 is made up of 13 amino acids. CDR3 nucleotides: TGTGCCAGCAGCTTAGCAGTGGGAAACACCATATATTTT. Translated, it gives CASSLAVGNTIYF.

The genes are TRBV5-1 and TRBJ1-1; D may be TRBD1 (5 bases). V was trimmed by 0 bases and J by 0 bases, leaving 15 bases between them. CDR1 is SGHRS, CDR2 YFSETQ, per germline. The CDR3 runs 17 residues. CDR3 region: CASSLEGFAYMNTEAFF. The CDR3 DNA sequence: TGCGCCAGCAGCTTGGAGGGGTTCGCTTACATGAACACTGAAGCTTTCTTT.

This clone is a singleton in its sample. This chain links TRBV19 with TRBJ1-4; D is ambiguous. The CDR3 covers 14 residues. Germline-derived CDR1 and CDR2 are LNHDA and SQIVND (reference sequence). V dropped 1 base and J dropped 8 bases, with 11 bases sitting between them. The chain's CDR3 is CASSIAGTEEKLFF. CDR3 sequence (DNA): TGTGCCAGTAGTATAGCGGGAACGGAGGAAAAACTGTTTTTT.

The rearrangement joins TRBV5-4 to TRBJ1-6; D is ambiguous. With 5 bases removed from V and 0 bases from J, the gap between germline ends came to 12 bases. This CDR3 is built from 16 residues. Germline V gene sequence: CDR1 SGHNT, CDR2 YYREEE (reference sequence). The CDR3 reads CASRRTGSSYNSPLHF. As DNA, the CDR3 is TGTGCCAGCAGGAGGACGGGGAGCTCCTATAATTCACCCCTCCACTTT.

This chain joins TRBV19 and TRBJ1-4, with 9 bases aligning to TRBD1. The germline CDR1 and CDR2 sequences are LNHDA and SQIVND (reference sequence). CDR3 length: 16 amino acids. V was clipped by 2 bases and J by 8 bases; unmatched bases: 9. CDR3 bases: TGTGCCAGTAGTATATATTGGGACAGGGCGAGCGAAAAACTGTTTTTT. Protein sequence: CASSIYWDRASEKLFF.

This rearrangement joins TRBV7-8 to TRBJ2-1; 8 bases match TRBD2. The germline CDR1 and CDR2 sequences are SGHVS and FQNEAQ. After removal of 6 bases from V and 6 bases from J, the junction contained 13 bases not matched to a gene. The CDR3 runs to 16 residues. CDR3 in DNA: TGTGCCAGCAGACCCTTGCCCGGGGGGGCCCCCAATGAGCAGTTCTTC. It specifies CASRPLPGGAPNEQFF.

The rearrangement joins TRBV5-1 to TRBJ2-3, with 9 positions matching TRBD2. The germline V gene encodes CDR1 SGHRS and CDR2 YFSETQ. CDR3 length equals 15 residues. The junction had 1 base not matched to a gene; V was cut back by 0 bases and J by 2 bases. The CDR3 spells CASSLGLADTDTQYF. As DNA, the CDR3 is TGCGCCAGCAGCTTGGGACTAGCGGACACAGATACGCAGTATTTT.

The genes are TRBV27 and TRBJ2-5, with 7 bases aligning to TRBD1. TRBJ2-7 matches the DNA end more closely, so the J call is doubtful. The length of the CDR3 is 13 residues. The germline V gene encodes CDR1 MNHEY and CDR2 SMNVEV (reference sequence). CDR3 coding DNA: TGTGCCAGCAGTTACCAGGGGGCCTACGAGCAGTACTTC. Protein product: CASSYQGAYEQYF.

The V call is TRBV6-5, the J call TRBJ1-3, with D tentatively TRBD1 (6 bases). V shed 5 bases and J shed 4 bases, with 15 bases lying between them. Looked up from germline, CDR1 is MNHEY and CDR2 is SVGAGI. The CDR3 is 15 amino acids. CDR3 sequence reads: CASSRPGTPGNTIYF. The CDR3 bases are TGTGCCAGCAGTAGACCCGGGACACCCGGAAACACCATATATTTT.

The rearrangement joins TRBV6-5 to TRBJ2-7; 7 bases match TRBD1. Germline V gene sequence: CDR1 MNHEY, CDR2 SVGAGI. The trim removed 2 bases at V and 4 bases at J, leaving 8 bases unmatched. This CDR3 is 15 amino acids long. The CDR3, as DNA: TGTGCCAGCAGTTACAGAAACAGGGGAGCGTACGAGCAGTACTTC. Translating gives CASSYRNRGAYEQYF.

This sequence joins TRBV7-9 and TRBJ2-5, with D possibly matching TRBD1 (6 bases). Germline V CDR1 and CDR2: SEHNR, FQNEAQ (reference sequence). Trimming took off 2 bases at V and 6 bases at J, with 16 bases between the two ends. The CDR3 covers 15 residues. CDR3 nucleotide sequence: TGTGCCAGCAGCTTATGGCGCAGGGGACAAAAGACCCAGTACTTC. Its protein product is CASSLWRRGQKTQYF.

The chain links TRBV5-4 to TRBJ2-1; 7 bases are a match to TRBD2. The trim removed 3 bases at V and 4 bases at J, leaving 4 bases unmatched. This CDR3 comprises 14 residues. Germline loops: CDR1 SGHNT, CDR2 YYREEE (reference sequence). The CDR3 is CASSSNGGYNEQFF. The CDR3 DNA reads TGTGCCAGCAGCTCGAACGGGGGGTACAATGAGCAGTTCTTC.

The chain has TRBV11-2 and TRBJ2-3; the D gene is possibly TRBD2 (7 bases). Trimming removed 4 bases at V and 3 bases at J, with 14 bases between. The germline V gene has CDR1 SGHAT and CDR2 FQNNGV. The CDR3 sequence is 15 residues long. The CDR3: CASSYRGAGTDTQYF. In nucleotides, the CDR3 is TGTGCCAGCAGCTACCGGGGGGCCGGAACAGATACGCAGTATTTT.

V and J are TRBV9 and TRBJ2-1; 7 bases align to TRBD2. The junction had 6 bases not matched to a gene; V was cut back by 5 bases and J by 10 bases. Germline V gene sequence: CDR1 SGDLS, CDR2 YYNGEE. The CDR3 is 12 residues long. The CDR3 DNA sequence: TGTGCCAGCAGACACCCCGGGGGGGAGCAGTTCTTC. It is translated as CASRHPGGEQFF.

V gene TRBV29-1 combines with J gene TRBJ2-7; the D gene is possibly TRBD1 (6 bases). Trimming pared 7 bases from V and 2 bases from J, leaving 12 bases between. The germline gives CDR1 SQVTM, CDR2 ANQGSEA. The CDR3 spans 12 residues. CDR3 bases: TGCAGCGGTGGGGGCGGGCCCTACGAGCAGTACTTC. The encoded protein is CSGGGGPYEQYF.

The V and J genes are TRBV5-1 and TRBJ2-1; D not resolved. CDR1 SGHRS and CDR2 YFSETQ come from the germline V gene. The CDR3 has 13 residues. Trimming cost V 0 bases and J 3 bases, with 4 bases left between them. CDR3 in amino acids: CASSLDSYNEQFF. The CDR3, as DNA: TGCGCCAGCAGCTTGGACAGCTACAATGAGCAGTTCTTC.

The table lists this clone with a few counts. The rearrangement joins TRBV5-4 to TRBJ1-4, with 7 nucleotides matching TRBD1. The junction had 4 bases not matched to a gene; V was cut back by 4 bases and J by 7 bases. Germline CDR1 SGHNT, CDR2 YYREEE (reference sequence). CDR3 length: 13 residues. The CDR3 is CASSGDRAEKLFF. The CDR3 region has the DNA TGTGCCAGCAGCGGCGACAGGGCTGAAAAACTGTTTTTT.

This clone has more than one count but fewer than ten. V is TRBV9 and J is TRBJ1-2; 9 bases are a match to TRBD1. This CDR3 region has 15 residues. The V segment lost 0 bases and the J segment 4 bases; nucleotides outside the gene matches: 4. The V gene's germline CDR1 is SGDLS and CDR2 YYNGEE. The CDR3 reads CASSVDGTGLYGYTF. The CDR3 DNA is TGTGCCAGCAGCGTAGACGGGACAGGGCTCTATGGCTACACCTTC.

The J gene is TRBJ1-1, the V gene TRBV9; no clear D. Germline V gene data show CDR1 as SGDLS and CDR2 as YYNGEE. V lost 1 base, J lost 8 bases, and 9 bases lay in between. This CDR3 has 12 amino acids. As DNA, the CDR3 is TGTGCCAGCAGCGTATCAGGAAGCGAAGCTTTCTTT. Translating it yields CASSVSGSEAFF.

The chain employs TRBV27 and TRBJ2-2; possibly TRBD1 for D (6 bases). This CDR3 contains 15 residues. The V gene lost 10 bases and the J gene lost 2 bases, with 17 bases spanning the gap. Germline lookup yields CDR1 MNHEY and CDR2 SMNVEV (reference sequence). CDR3: CANDKQGPNTGELFF. Here the CDR3 DNA reads TGTGCCAACGACAAACAGGGTCCCAACACCGGGGAGCTGTTTTTT.

The rearrangement uses TRBV11-3 and TRBJ2-7; D gene uncertain. CDR3 length equals 14 residues. Germline CDR1 and CDR2: SGHNT and YENEEA. V gave up 1 base and J gave up 8 bases, with 15 bases separating them. CDR3 in amino acids: CASSLVTALAKQYF. The CDR3 DNA reads TGTGCCAGCAGCTTAGTAACAGCCTTGGCAAAGCAGTACTTC.

CDR3 in amino acids: CASSLERNTGELFF. The CDR3 DNA reads as TGTGCCAGCAGCTTGGAGCGGAACACCGGGGAGCTGTTTTTT. The chain links TRBV5-4 to TRBJ2-2, with D uncertain. The germline V gene has CDR1 SGHNT and CDR2 YYREEE (reference sequence). The CDR3 totals 14 residues. The V gene lost 0 bases and the J gene lost 1 base, with 4 bases spanning the gap.

The rearrangement links TRBV5-1 to TRBJ2-7; 7 bases fit TRBD2. V lost 3 bases and J lost 6; bases outside the gene matches: 6. The germline V gene has CDR1 SGHRS and CDR2 YFSETQ. The CDR3 length is 13 residues. The CDR3 sequence is CASSSPAGREQYF. CDR3 sequence (DNA): TGCGCCAGCAGCTCGCCAGCGGGGCGCGAGCAGTACTTC.

The genes are TRBV28 and TRBJ1-1; D may be TRBD1 (5 bases). The CDR3 has 14 residues. Germline CDR1 reads MDHEN; CDR2 reads SYDVKM. The V end lost 2 bases, the J end lost 5 bases, and 12 bases lay between the germline ends. CDR3 in DNA: TGTGCCAGCAGTTTACAGGGCAGGGTTACTGAAGCTTTCTTT. This encodes CASSLQGRVTEAFF.

The gene calls are TRBV7-3 and TRBJ2-5; 7 bases line up with TRBD2. The V gene's germline CDR1 is SGHTA and CDR2 FQGTGA. The CDR3 is 13 residues long. V lost 5 bases, J lost 3 bases, and 3 bases stayed unmatched. As DNA, the CDR3 is TGTGCCAGCAGCACCCGGGGGGAAGAGACCCAGTACTTC. Its translation: CASSTRGEETQYF.

This chain links TRBV15 with TRBJ2-5, with D perhaps matching TRBD2 (5 bases). V was clipped by 3 bases and J by 2 bases, with 13 bases between them. The germline CDR1 and CDR2 sequences are LNHNV and YYDKDF (reference sequence). The CDR3 has 15 amino acids. The CDR3 DNA reads TGTGCCACCAGCAGCCAAGGCCGGGGACAAGAGACCCAGTACTTC. Amino acid sequence: CATSSQGRGQETQYF.

V usage is TRBV6-6 and J usage is TRBJ2-7, with a weak D call TRBD2 (6 bases). The CDR3 spans 12 residues. The V end was cut by 2 bases, the J end by 4 bases, with 6 bases between. Germline CDR1 and CDR2: MNHNY and SVGAGI (reference sequence). The CDR3: CASSYAGYEQYF. The DNA for the CDR3 is TGTGCCAGCAGTTACGCGGGATACGAGCAGTACTTC.